This T cell receptor beta chain emerged from a study of cytomegalovirus exposure and HLA in healthy donors. Unrecorded immune exposure was likely among donors, who were nominally healthy when sampled. The V gene lost 2 bases and the J gene lost 5 bases, with 7 bases spanning the gap. The CDR3 is 13 amino acids. The V gene's germline CDR1 is KGHSH and CDR2 LQKENI. With 60 Vbeta and 13 Jbeta primers, the PCR was carried out. The method was immunoSEQ multiplex PCR; TCRdb's version includes in-frame clones alone and lacks a portion of them. Counted here are roughly 180,000 clones, about 80% occurring once; the ten biggest clones make up around 7%.

What was sequenced was PBMCs. The V and J genes are TRBV18 and TRBJ1-5; possibly TRBD1 for D (5 bases). The sequence was collected from a man aged 25-45 years in good health and CMV-seropositive. CDR3 nucleotides: TGTGCCAGCTCACCAGCGGGGGATCAGCCCCAGCATTTT. Translating it yields CASSPAGDQPQHF.